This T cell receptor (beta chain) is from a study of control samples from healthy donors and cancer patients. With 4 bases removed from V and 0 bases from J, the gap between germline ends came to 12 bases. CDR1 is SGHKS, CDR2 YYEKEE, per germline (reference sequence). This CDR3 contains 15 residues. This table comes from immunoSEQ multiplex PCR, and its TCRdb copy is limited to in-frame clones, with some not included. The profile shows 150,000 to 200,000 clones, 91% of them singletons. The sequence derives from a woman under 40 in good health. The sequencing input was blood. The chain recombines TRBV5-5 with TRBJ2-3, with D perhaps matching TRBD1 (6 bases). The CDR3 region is CASSVGTLSTDTQYF. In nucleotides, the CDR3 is TGTGCCAGCAGCGTCGGGACACTTAGCACAGATACGCAGTATTTT.